This paragraph reports one TCR beta chain. The antigen it binds to is not known. Per-nucleotide qualities are absent, and no much larger clonotype sits a single base away. This entry comes from a study of T cell responses to AZD1222 COVID-19 vaccine (TCRdb year 2021). For context, the study as a whole: AZD1222 recipients given second doses at about 4 weeks or at about 12 weeks were pooled, since spike-specific TCR depth and breadth were not found to differ between the two schedules. TCR sequencing was performed for about 250 trial participants, of whom about 200 were given two doses of AZD1222 and about 25 were given two doses of MenACWY control vaccine. Trial participants were enrolled by age into subgroups of 18-55, 56-69 and 70-plus years, and around 140, 26 and 57 TCR-sequenced participants, respectively, were included in these subgroups. Study-wide findings and limitations: Participants were mostly white British and included more females than males, and it was suggested by the authors that clonal diversity may have been underestimated. CD4 TCRs associated with the vaccine covered the entire spike protein, and the dominant responses were in regions 160-218 and 743-854. Nearly half of unique spike-specific TCRs reportedly recognized epitopes outside regions mutated in the B.1.351 and B.1.1.7 variants. Conclusions about previously exposed vaccinees were limited because only six AZD1222 recipients were SARS-CoV-2 seropositive at baseline. In the small 56-69-year group, the increase in depth fell short of significance, most likely because of low power. Because no samples from the day 14 peak response were available, repertoires could be characterized only after the peak T cell response. After two AZD1222 doses, both the breadth and the depth of spike-specific TCRs were significantly higher than at day 0 and than in MenACWY recipients.

The CDR3 regions of human TCRbeta chains were analyzed by immunosequencing. In the paper's pipeline: TCRs in the repertoires were matched against a reference library of SARS-CoV-2-specific TCRs that had been generated with the MIRA antigen-specificity platform. Breadth was defined as the fraction of unique TCRs that were SARS-CoV-2-associated. Depth was defined as the fraction of total T cells that were SARS-CoV-2-associated. Using the MIRA data, every spike-specific TCR was mapped to the spike region that the TCR reacted to and assigned to either a CD4 or a CD8 class. Log10-transformed breadth and depth values were compared by one-way ANOVA with Sidak's multiple comparisons tests. Sourced from immuneACCESS, this table was stored by TCRdb with only in-frame sequences that have V and J called. A share of the clones is absent; for the studies checked, an unresolved V gene accounts for under half, and the remainder has no known explanation. The V and J calls and the clone size are those of that table, but D and trimming were determined from the DNA. Present in this sample are fewer than 150,000 clones, around 88% of which were seen just once. The ten largest clonotypes hold around 3.3% of the sample.

Read against the paper, the sample's time point label means: baseline before first vaccination. Samples from vaccinated people were obtained from the UK trials COV001 and COV002, which included a single-blind randomized controlled phase 2/3 trial of AZD1222 (ChAdOx1 nCoV-19) in healthy adults. Trial participant PBMC samples were collected at day 0 and day 28 after the second dose for TCRbeta chain sequencing. The sequencing here drew on peripheral blood, taken on day 0 of AZD1222 vaccination. The TCR comes from an adult in good health.

The nucleotide sequence reads as follows: TGCAGTGCTACTGGGGGCCTGGCACCCCACTTT. It translates to CSATGGLAPHF. This receptor chain uses TRBV20-1 and TRBJ1-6, and possibly TRBD1, on 6 matching bases. Looking up the germline V gene (reference sequence) yields CDR1 DFQATT and CDR2 SNEGSKA. A distance of 16 bases separates the germline ends of V and J, which lose 4 bases and 18 bases respectively. The CDR3 sequence holds 11 residues, the cysteine and phenylalanine included. The kept DNA is CDR3 alone, 33 bases in frame from the first base.